Below are 21 T cell receptor beta chains sequenced from a single sample in a study of T cells expressing NK-cell markers. TCRdb reprocessed the 5' RACE reads, keeping one entry per CDR3 protein, no DNA. The sample shows roughly 450,000 distinct CDR3 sequences, and more than 1.4% sits with its ten largest clones. Sequenced input: blood T cells: a sorted CD56 or NKG2C T cell subset, CD4+ or CD8+ T cells, or bulk PBMC T cells (not recorded which). These receptors were taken from a woman between 45 and 65 years old in good health.

This chain links TRBV6-5 with TRBJ2-1; TCRdb reports TRBD2, a call that lacks DNA to check it against. CDR3 length: 12 residues. CDR1 MNHEY and CDR2 SVGAGI come from the germline V gene. The CDR3 here is CASRTTLNEQFF.

The genes are TRBV5-1 and TRBJ1-2; there is no DNA to check the TCRdb D call of TRBD1. CDR1 and CDR2 (germline): SGHRS, YFSETQ. The CDR3 has 14 amino acids. CDR3 sequence: CASSLPGDGYGYTF.

This rearrangement joins TRBV2 to TRBJ2-5; the TRBD1 assignment by TCRdb is unverifiable without DNA. The length of the CDR3 is 14 residues. Germline V gene lookup returns CDR1 SNHLY and CDR2 FYNNEI. The CDR3 sequence is CASRSGQDRTTGYF.

The V gene is TRBV11-3, the J gene TRBJ2-5; the TCRdb D gene call, TRBD1, has no DNA to confirm it. This CDR3 comprises 16 residues. Germline CDR1 is SGHNT and CDR2 is YENEEA. The chain's CDR3 is CASSLAGTTRQETQYF.

The chain has TRBV7-9 and TRBJ2-3; TCRdb lists TRBD1, though no DNA is available to test this call. The germline V gene encodes CDR1 SEHNR and CDR2 FQNEAQ (reference sequence). The length of the CDR3 is 16 residues. CDR3 sequence reads: CASSFFSGTGQDTQYF.

The rearrangement joins TRBV10-3 to TRBJ2-1; without DNA, the TCRdb call of TRBD1 cannot be checked. CDR1 and CDR2 from the germline V gene are ENHRY and SYGVKD. CDR3 length: 14 amino acids. CDR3 region: CAISEQGPNNEQFF.

The V and J genes are TRBV5-1 and TRBJ1-2; with no DNA, the TCRdb D assignment of TRBD1 cannot be verified. CDR3 length: 13 amino acids. Germline values: CDR1 SGHRS, CDR2 YFSETQ. CDR3 protein: CASSLGQVNGYTF.

The rearrangement uses TRBV5-1 and TRBJ2-3; with no DNA, the TCRdb D assignment of TRBD1 cannot be verified. The CDR3 length is 17 residues. Germline V gives CDR1 SGHRS, CDR2 YFSETQ. CDR3 protein: CASSLDRELLPPDTQYF.

The CDR3 loop reads CASSPFRRTELFF. This chain links TRBV18 with TRBJ2-2. The CDR3 extends over 13 amino acids. In germline, CDR1 is KGHSH, CDR2 LQKENI. Combining the CDR3 with reference TRBV18 and TRBJ2-2 gives the whole variable domain NAGVMQNPRHLVRRRGQEARLRCSPMKGHSHVYWYRQLPEEGLKFMVYLQKENIIDESGMPKERFSAEFPKEGPSILRIQQVVRGDSAAYFCASSPFRRTELFFGEGSRLTVL.

The chain employs TRBV21-1 and TRBJ1-1; TCRdb proposes TRBD1, but this gene call is untestable without DNA. TRBV21-1 is a pseudogene. The CDR3 length is 14 residues. CDR3 region: CASSKEGDRAEAFF.

The chain carries TRBV6-5 and TRBJ2-1; the D gene TCRdb calls, TRBD2, cannot be checked with no DNA. There are 19 residues in the CDR3. Germline CDR1 is MNHEY and CDR2 is SVGAGI. The CDR3: CASSPIGLAGRGSYNEQFF.

CDR3 region: CASSNVLASGANVLTF. This chain uses TRBV3-1 with TRBJ2-6. The CDR3 runs 16 residues. Germline values: CDR1 LGHDT, CDR2 YNNKEL (reference sequence).

This chain connects TRBV24-1 to TRBJ2-3; TCRdb calls TRBD1, which cannot be checked without DNA. There are 14 residues in the CDR3. Germline-derived CDR1 and CDR2 are KGHDR and SFDVKD. The CDR3 is CATMSGQSTDTQYF.

This chain uses TRBV29-1 with TRBJ1-4; TCRdb gives TRBD1 as the D gene, but with no DNA this cannot be confirmed. Germline assignment: CDR1 SQVTM and CDR2 ANQGSEA. The CDR3 contains 13 residues. This CDR3 is CSAGTVANEKLFF.

The chain links TRBV20-1 to TRBJ2-7; TCRdb's D call, TRBD2, is unchecked because there is no DNA. CDR1 and CDR2 (germline): DFQATT, SNEGSKA (reference sequence). The CDR3 has 15 amino acids. CDR3 amino acids: CSASTSGRLSYEQYF.

The V gene is TRBV5-1, the J gene TRBJ1-4. The CDR3 covers 15 residues. In germline, CDR1 is SGHRS, CDR2 YFSETQ. This CDR3 reads CASSLGQKINEKLFF. The full variable domain, its missing parts supplied by reference TRBV5-1 and TRBJ1-4, is KAGVTQTPRYLIKTRGQQVTLSCSPISGHRSVSWYQQTPGQGLQFLFEYFSETQRNKGNFPGRFSGRQFSNSRSEMNVSTLELGDSALYLCASSLGQKINEKLFFGSGTQLSVL.

This chain joins TRBV28 and TRBJ1-2; TCRdb proposes TRBD1, but this gene call is untestable without DNA. CDR1 is MDHEN, CDR2 SYDVKM, per germline. This CDR3 is 12 amino acids long. CDR3 amino acids: CASTGAGRGYTF.

The rearrangement links TRBV14 to TRBJ2-1; the D call from TCRdb, TRBD1, cannot be confirmed without DNA. The CDR3 loop spans 13 amino acids. The germline V gene encodes CDR1 SGHDN and CDR2 FVKESK. The CDR3 is CASMETGRNEQFF.

The rearrangement links TRBV10-3 to TRBJ2-5; the TRBD1 assignment by TCRdb is unverifiable without DNA. Looked up from germline, CDR1 is ENHRY and CDR2 is SYGVKD. CDR3 length equals 13 residues. This CDR3 is CAISTTGDQTQYF.

This chain joins TRBV12-3 or TRBV12-4 and TRBJ1-4; TCRdb's D call, TRBD1, is unchecked because there is no DNA. The length of the CDR3 is 13 residues. CDR3 region: CATGTITNEKLFF.

The chain carries TRBV6-1 and TRBJ2-7; the D gene TCRdb calls, TRBD1, cannot be checked with no DNA. Germline loops: CDR1 MNHNS, CDR2 SASEGT. CDR3 length equals 15 residues. CDR3 protein: CASSPGTGALNEQYF.